This T cell receptor (beta chain) stems from a study of blood T cell repertoires in COVID-19. Study at large: Spain, Italy and the United States supplied samples that represented acute and convalescent COVID-19.

The table came from immunoSEQ multiplex PCR; TCRdb's copy has only in-frame clones and leaves some out. In the table there are roughly 150,000 clones, around 80% of which are singletons. Participant age was roughly 18 to 89 years, and participants resided in fewer than 30 US areas. Exposed volunteers were people who met a COVID-19 case within 2 weeks before study entry. With 5 bases removed from V and 8 bases from J, the gap between germline ends came to 18 bases. CDR1 is MDHEN and CDR2 is SYDVKM in the germline V gene. This CDR3 contains 15 residues. Sequenced input: PBMCs or T cells enriched from blood (not recorded which). The TCR was taken from a man in his sixties or seventies who had been exposed to COVID-19. V gene TRBV28 combines with J gene TRBJ1-4; D unclear. CDR3: CASSTPILPREKLFF. For the CDR3, the DNA is TGTGCCAGCAGTACCCCGATCCTACCTCGGGAAAAACTGTTTTTT.